This TCR beta chain was recorded in a study of blood T cell repertoires in COVID-19 (TCRdb year 2020). Regarding the research as a whole: Collaborator samples came from the United States, Italy and Spain and covered acute and convalescent phases of COVID-19. The prospective study material was composed of cDNA or gDNA derived from T cells, B-cell-depleted T cells, or PBMCs. Subjects who had been exposed to COVID-19, were actively infected with it, or had recovered from it provided the deeply sampled blood TCRbeta repertoires that made up the dataset. A freely available public database, intended as a resource for researchers studying the immune response to SARS-CoV-2, is where the repertoires were released. The samples were drawn from the first 160 participants of the ongoing ImmuneRACE study and from 950 to 1,500 subjects provided by 6 global collaborators. A de-identified subject ID, COVID-19 status, age in years and sex were almost always included in the sample metadata. Where available, HLA class I and class II types were taken from metadata supplied by the sample provider and were not determined by assay-based typing.

The immunoSEQ Assay, a bias-controlled multiplex PCR, was used to amplify TCRbeta CDR3 regions from genomic DNA. Concerning the study's data processing: The number of nucleated cells in each sample was estimated from the amplification of reference gene primers within the assay. To quantify the absolute abundance of each unique TCRbeta CDR3 rearrangement, sequence reads were collapsed and filtered. Productive Simpson clonality was computed per sample as the square root of Simpson's diversity index over productive rearrangements. Held by TCRdb, this immuneACCESS table contains in-frame sequences only and omits some clones. Under half of the omission traces to an unresolved V gene where checked; the cause of the rest is unknown. V and J calls and clone size come straight from that table; D and trimming were deduced from the DNA. The sample includes approximately 31,000 clones, with nearly 90% observed a single time. The ten largest clones represent under 2% of the sample.

Spanning cysteine to phenylalanine, the CDR3 consists of 13 amino acids. CDR3 DNA only is kept here, 39 bases in frame from base 1. The germline V gene encodes CDR1 LNHDA and CDR2 SQIVND (reference sequence). Relative to germline, V is 3 bases shorter and J is 6 bases shorter, with 10 bases between their ends. Whole blood was collected in K2EDTA tubes by collaborating institutions according to the institutions' own protocols. For TCRbeta analysis, collaborators shipped samples in one of three forms: frozen whole blood, isolated PBMCs, or DNA extracted from either of those sample types. Here is what the overall study found, with its caveats: Clinical and demographic metadata were provided uncurated, with the amount varying by source and participant.

On this clone itself: The antigen this receptor binds is unknown. It has no much larger one-base neighbor in the sample; base qualities were not kept.

Sequencing was carried out using peripheral blood. The receptor was isolated from a man aged 60-69 years with active COVID-19. This chain is built from TRBV19 and TRBJ2-3; the D gene identity is not certain. The sequence in DNA is TGTGCCAGTAGTATGGGTAGCTTGGATACGCAGTATTTT. The resulting protein is CASSMGSLDTQYF.